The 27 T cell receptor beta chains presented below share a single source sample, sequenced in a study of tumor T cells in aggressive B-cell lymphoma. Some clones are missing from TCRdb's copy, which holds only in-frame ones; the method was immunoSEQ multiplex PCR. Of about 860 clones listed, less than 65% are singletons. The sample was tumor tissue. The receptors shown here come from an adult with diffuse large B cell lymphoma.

The CDR3 loop is CASSLVEGGELFF. The CDR3 DNA sequence: TGTGCCAGCAGCTTAGTTGAGGGCGGGGAGCTGTTTTTT. The rearrangement uses TRBV7-2 and TRBJ2-2, with D perhaps TRBD2 (5 bases). The V end was cut by 1 base, the J end by 7 bases, with 7 bases between. The CDR3 has 13 amino acids. In germline, CDR1 is SGHTA, CDR2 FQGNSA. Filled out from reference TRBV7-2 and TRBJ2-2, the complete variable domain reads GAGVSQSPSNKVTEKGKDVELRCDPISGHTALYWYRQSLGQGLEFLIYFQGNSAPDKSGLPSDRFSAERTGGSVSTLTIQRTQQEDSAVYLCASSLVEGGELFFGEGSRLTVL.

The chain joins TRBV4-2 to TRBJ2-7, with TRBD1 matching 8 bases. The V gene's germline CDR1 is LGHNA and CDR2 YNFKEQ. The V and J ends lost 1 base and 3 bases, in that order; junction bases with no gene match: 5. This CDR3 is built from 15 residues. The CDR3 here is CASSQGAGTGYEQYF. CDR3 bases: TGTGCCAGCAGCCAAGGCGCCGGGACAGGCTACGAGCAGTACTTC.

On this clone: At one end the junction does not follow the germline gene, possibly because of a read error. CDR3 loop: CASSSTRGQKTQYF. Here the CDR3 DNA reads TGTGCCAGCAGCTCGACTAGGGGCCAAAAGACCCAGTACTTC. The chain uses TRBV27 and TRBJ2-5; weak D call: TRBD2 (6 bases). CDR1 is MNHEY and CDR2 is SMNVEV in the germline V gene (reference sequence). The CDR3 has 14 amino acids.

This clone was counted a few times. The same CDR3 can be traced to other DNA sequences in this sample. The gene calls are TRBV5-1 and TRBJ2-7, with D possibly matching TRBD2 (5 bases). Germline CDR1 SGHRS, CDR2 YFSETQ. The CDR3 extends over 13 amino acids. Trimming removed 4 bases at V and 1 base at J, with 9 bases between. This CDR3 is CASSLTSSYEQYF. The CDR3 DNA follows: TGCGCCAGCAGCCTAACTAGTTCCTACGAGCAGTACTTC. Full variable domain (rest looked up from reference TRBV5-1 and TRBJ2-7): KAGVTQTPRYLIKTRGQQVTLSCSPISGHRSVSWYQQTPGQGLQFLFEYFSETQRNKGNFPGRFSGRQFSNSRSEMNVSTLELGDSALYLCASSLTSSYEQYFGPGTRLTVT.

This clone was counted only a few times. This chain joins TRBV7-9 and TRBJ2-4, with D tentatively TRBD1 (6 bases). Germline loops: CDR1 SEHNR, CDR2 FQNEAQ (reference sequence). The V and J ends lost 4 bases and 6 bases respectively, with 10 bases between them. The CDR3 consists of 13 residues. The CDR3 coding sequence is TGTGCCAGCAGCTCGGACAGTGTAAACATTCAGTACTTC. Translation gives CASSSDSVNIQYF.

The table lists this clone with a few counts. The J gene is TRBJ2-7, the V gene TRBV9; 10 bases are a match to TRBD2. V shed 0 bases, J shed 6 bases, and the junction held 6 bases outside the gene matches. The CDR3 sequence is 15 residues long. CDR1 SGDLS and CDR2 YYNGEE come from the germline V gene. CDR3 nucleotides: TGTGCCAGCAGCGTAGTCGCTAGCGGGAGTAGCGAGCAGTACTTC. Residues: CASSVVASGSSEQYF.

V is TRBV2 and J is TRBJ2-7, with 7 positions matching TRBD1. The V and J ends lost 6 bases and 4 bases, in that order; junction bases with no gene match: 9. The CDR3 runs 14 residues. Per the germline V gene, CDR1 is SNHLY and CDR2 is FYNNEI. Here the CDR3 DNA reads TGTGCCAGCAGAGTGGGCAGGGGGTCGTACGAGCAGTACTTC. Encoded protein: CASRVGRGSYEQYF.

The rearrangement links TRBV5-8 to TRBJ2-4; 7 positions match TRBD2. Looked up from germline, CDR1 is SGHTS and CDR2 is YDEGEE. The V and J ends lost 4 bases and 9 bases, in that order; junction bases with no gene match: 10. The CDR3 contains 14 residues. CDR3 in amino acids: CASSVSGGGSIQYF. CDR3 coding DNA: TGTGCCAGCAGCGTCTCGGGGGGTGGAAGCATTCAGTACTTC.

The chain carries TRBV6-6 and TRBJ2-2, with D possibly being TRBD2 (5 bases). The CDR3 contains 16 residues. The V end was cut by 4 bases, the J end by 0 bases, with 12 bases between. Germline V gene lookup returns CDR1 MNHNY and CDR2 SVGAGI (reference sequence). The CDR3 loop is CASSLDYAANTGELFF. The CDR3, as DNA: TGTGCCAGCAGTTTAGACTATGCCGCGAACACCGGGGAGCTGTTTTTT.

The CDR3 sequence: CASSLGQGAENTIYF. In DNA form, the CDR3 reads TGTGCCAGCAGCTTAGGTCAGGGGGCTGAAAACACCATATATTTT. V usage is TRBV7-6 and J usage is TRBJ1-3, with 8 bases that match TRBD1. The CDR3 contains 15 residues. Germline V CDR1 and CDR2: SGHVS, FNYEAQ. With V trimmed by 1 base and J by 6 bases, 5 bases remained unmatched.

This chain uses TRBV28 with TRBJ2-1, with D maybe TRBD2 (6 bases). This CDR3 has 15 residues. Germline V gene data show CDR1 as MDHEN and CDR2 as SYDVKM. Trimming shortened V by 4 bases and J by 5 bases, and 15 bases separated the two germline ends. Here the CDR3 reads CASSWKLATDNEQFF. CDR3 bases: TGTGCCAGCAGTTGGAAGCTAGCGACCGACAATGAGCAGTTCTTC.

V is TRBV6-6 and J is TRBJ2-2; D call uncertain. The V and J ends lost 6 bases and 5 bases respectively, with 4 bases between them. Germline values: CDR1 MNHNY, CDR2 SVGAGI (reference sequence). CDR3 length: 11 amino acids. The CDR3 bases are TGTGCCAGCAGGCAGACCGGGGAGCTGTTTTTT. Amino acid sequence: CASRQTGELFF.

CDR3 sequence (DNA): TGCGCCAGCAGCCAAGATCGAGACAGGGCCTACGAGCAGTACTTC. Amino acids: CASSQDRDRAYEQYF. The chain recombines TRBV4-3 with TRBJ2-7; 7 bases match TRBD1. With 0 bases clipped from V and 2 bases from J, the junction kept 4 bases outside the gene matches. CDR3 length equals 15 residues. CDR1 and CDR2 from the germline V gene are LGHNA and YSLEER.

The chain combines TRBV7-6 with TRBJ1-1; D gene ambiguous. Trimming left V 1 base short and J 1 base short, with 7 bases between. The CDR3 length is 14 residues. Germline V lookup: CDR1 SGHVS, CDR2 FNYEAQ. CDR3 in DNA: TGTGCCAGCAGCTTAGGGCAGGCGAACACTGAAGCTTTCTTT. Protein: CASSLGQANTEAFF.

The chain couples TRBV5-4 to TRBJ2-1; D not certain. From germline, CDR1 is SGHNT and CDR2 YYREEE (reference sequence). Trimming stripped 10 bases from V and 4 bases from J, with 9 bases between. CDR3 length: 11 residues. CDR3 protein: CAVVLYNEQFF. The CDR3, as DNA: TGTGCCGTAGTTCTGTACAATGAGCAGTTCTTC.

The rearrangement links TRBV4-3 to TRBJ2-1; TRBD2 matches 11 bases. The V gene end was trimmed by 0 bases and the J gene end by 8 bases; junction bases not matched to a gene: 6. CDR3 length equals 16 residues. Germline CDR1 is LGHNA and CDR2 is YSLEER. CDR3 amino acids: CASSQDGASGGYEQFF. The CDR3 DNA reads TGCGCCAGCAGCCAAGATGGGGCTAGCGGGGGGTATGAGCAGTTCTTC.

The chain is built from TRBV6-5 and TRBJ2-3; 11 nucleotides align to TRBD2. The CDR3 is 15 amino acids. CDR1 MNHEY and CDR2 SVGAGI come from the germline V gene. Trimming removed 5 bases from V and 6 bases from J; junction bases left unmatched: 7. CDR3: CASSRSSGRWDTQYF. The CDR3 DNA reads TGTGCCAGCAGTAGGTCTAGCGGGAGGTGGGATACGCAGTATTTT.

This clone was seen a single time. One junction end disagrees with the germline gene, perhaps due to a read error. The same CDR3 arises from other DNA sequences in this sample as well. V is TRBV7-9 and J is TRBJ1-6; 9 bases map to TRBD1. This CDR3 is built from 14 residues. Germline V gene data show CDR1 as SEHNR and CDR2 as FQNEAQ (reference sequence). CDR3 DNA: TGTGCCAGCAGCTCCGGGACAGGGATTTCACCCCTTCACTTT. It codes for CASSSGTGISPLHF.

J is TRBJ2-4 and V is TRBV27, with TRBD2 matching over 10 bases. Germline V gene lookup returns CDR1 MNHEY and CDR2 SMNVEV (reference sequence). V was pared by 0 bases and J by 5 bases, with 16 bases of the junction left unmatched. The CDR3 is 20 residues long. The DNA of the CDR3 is TGTGCCAGCAGTTTATCTTCTTCAGCGGGAGGGCCCAAATGGCAAAACATTCAGTACTTC. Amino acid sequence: CASSLSSSAGGPKWQNIQYF.

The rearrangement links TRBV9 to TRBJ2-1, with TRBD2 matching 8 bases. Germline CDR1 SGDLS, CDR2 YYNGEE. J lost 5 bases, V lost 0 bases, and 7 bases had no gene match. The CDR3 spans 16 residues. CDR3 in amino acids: CASSVAGGPRDNEQFF. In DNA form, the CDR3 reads TGTGCCAGCAGCGTAGCGGGAGGGCCGAGGGACAATGAGCAGTTCTTC.

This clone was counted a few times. The CDR3 DNA sequence: TGTGCCAGCAGCAAATTGTACAGAGATGGGGGCTACACCTTC. Amino acid sequence: CASSKLYRDGGYTF. The chain couples TRBV21-1 to TRBJ1-2; the table's D call of TRBD1 was not tested on the DNA. TRBV21-1 is flagged as a pseudogene. The CDR3 is made up of 14 amino acids.

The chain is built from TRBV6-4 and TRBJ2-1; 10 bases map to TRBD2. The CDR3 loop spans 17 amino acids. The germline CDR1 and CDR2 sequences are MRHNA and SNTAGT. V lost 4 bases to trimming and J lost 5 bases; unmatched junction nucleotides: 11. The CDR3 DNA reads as TGTGCCAGCAGTGTTAGCGGGAGGTCCCCATTAAACAATGAGCAGTTCTTC. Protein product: CASSVSGRSPLNNEQFF.

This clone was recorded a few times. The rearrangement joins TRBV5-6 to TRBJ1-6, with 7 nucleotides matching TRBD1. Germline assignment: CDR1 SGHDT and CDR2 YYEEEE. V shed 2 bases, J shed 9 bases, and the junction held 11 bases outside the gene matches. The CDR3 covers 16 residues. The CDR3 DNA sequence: TGTGCCAGCAGCTTAGGTCTGACAGGGTTCACTTCACCCCTCCACTTT. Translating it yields CASSLGLTGFTSPLHF.

This CDR3 is CASSQGVVYEQYF. The CDR3 DNA reads as TGTGCCAGTAGTCAGGGGGTCGTCTACGAGCAGTACTTC. The V call is TRBV19, the J call TRBJ2-7, with 7 bases matching TRBD1. CDR3 length: 13 amino acids. V gave up 5 bases and J gave up 3 bases; unmatched junction bases: 4. CDR1 LNHDA and CDR2 SQIVND come from the germline V gene (reference sequence).

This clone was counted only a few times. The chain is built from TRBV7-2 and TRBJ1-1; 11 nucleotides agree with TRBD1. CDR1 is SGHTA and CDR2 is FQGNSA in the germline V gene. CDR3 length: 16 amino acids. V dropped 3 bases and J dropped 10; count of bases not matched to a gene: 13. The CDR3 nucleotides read TGTGCCAGCAGCTTCGCCCCGGGACAGGGGGTGGTGGGAGCTTTCTTT. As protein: CASSFAPGQGVVGAFF. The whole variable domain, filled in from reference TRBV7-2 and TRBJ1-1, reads GAGVSQSPSNKVTEKGKDVELRCDPISGHTALYWYRQSLGQGLEFLIYFQGNSAPDKSGLPSDRFSAERTGGSVSTLTIQRTQQEDSAVYLCASSFAPGQGVVGAFFGQGTRLTVV.

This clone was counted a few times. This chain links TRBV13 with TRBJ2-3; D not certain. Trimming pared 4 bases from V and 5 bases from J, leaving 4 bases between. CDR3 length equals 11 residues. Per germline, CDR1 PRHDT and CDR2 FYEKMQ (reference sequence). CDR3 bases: TGTGCCAGCAGCTCGAGAGATACGCAGTATTTT. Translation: CASSSRDTQYF.

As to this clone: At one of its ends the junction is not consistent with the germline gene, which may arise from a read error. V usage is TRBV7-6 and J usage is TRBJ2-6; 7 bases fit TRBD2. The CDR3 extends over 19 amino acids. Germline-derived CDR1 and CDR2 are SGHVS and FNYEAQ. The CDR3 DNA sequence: TGTGCCAGCAGCCATATGGGGGGGGACGCGTACTCTGAGGCCAACGTCCTGACTTTC. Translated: CASSHMGGDAYSEANVLTF. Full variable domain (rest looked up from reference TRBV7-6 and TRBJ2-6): GAGVSQSPRYKVTKRGQDVALRCDPISGHVSLYWYRQALGQGPEFLTYFNYEAQQDKSGLPNDRFSAERPEGSISTLTIQRTEQRDSAMYRCASSHMGGDAYSEANVLTFGAGSRLTVL.